The present TCR beta chain was sequenced within a study of blood T cell repertoires in COVID-19 (dated by TCRdb to the early 2020s). Study-level background: The collaborator samples originated in the United States, Italy and Spain and spanned the acute and convalescent phases of COVID-19. The prospective study material was composed of cDNA or gDNA derived from T cells, B-cell-depleted T cells, or PBMCs. Subjects who had been exposed to COVID-19, were actively infected with it, or had recovered from it provided the deeply sampled blood TCRbeta repertoires that made up the dataset. A freely available public database, intended as a resource for researchers studying the immune response to SARS-CoV-2, is where the repertoires were released. Samples were obtained from the ongoing ImmuneRACE study (first 160 participants) and from 1,254 subjects provided by 6 global collaborators. Sample metadata almost always included a de-identified subject ID, COVID-19 status, age in years and sex. Where HLA class I and class II types were available, the types were taken from metadata supplied by the sample provider, not from assay-based typing.

For this clone: Its antigen remains unidentified. The sample holds no much larger clone one base away, and base qualities are not on file.

The immunoSEQ Assay, a bias-controlled multiplex PCR, was used to amplify TCRbeta CDR3 regions from genomic DNA. The study's own analysis went as follows. The number of nucleated cells in each sample was estimated from the amplification of reference gene primers within the assay. Sequence reads were collapsed and filtered to measure the absolute abundance of every unique TCRbeta CDR3 rearrangement. For each sample, productive Simpson clonality was calculated as the square root of Simpson's diversity index over productive rearrangements. Sourced from immuneACCESS, this table was stored by TCRdb with only in-frame sequences that have V and J called. A share of the clones is absent; for the studies checked, an unresolved V gene accounts for under half, and the remainder has no known explanation. V and J calls and clone size are as listed in that table; D and trimming were resolved from the DNA. Within this sample are 70,000 or so clones, with roughly nine tenths of them counted one time only. The ten largest account for around 4.2% of the sample.

Collaborating institutions collected whole blood in K2EDTA tubes following their own protocols. For TCRbeta analysis, collaborator samples were shipped as frozen whole blood, as isolated PBMCs, or as DNA extracted from either sample type. The CDR3 holds 15 amino acids from the cysteine to the phenylalanine. The kept DNA is CDR3 alone, 45 bases in frame from the first base. Based on the germline V gene, the CDR1 and CDR2 sequences are LGHNA and YNFKEQ. A distance of 13 bases separates the germline ends of V and J, which lose 4 bases and 4 bases respectively. Broad study findings and their caveats: How much clinical and demographic metadata was included differed by source and by participant, and the metadata was provided uncurated.

This sequence was found in a man between 65 and 79 years old with active COVID-19. The sequencing sample was made of peripheral blood. This receptor chain uses TRBV4-2 and TRBJ2-2, and TRBD2 may be the D gene, going by 6 matching bases. This receptor carries the CDR3 CASSLEFGGTGELFF. Read as DNA, the sequence is TGTGCCAGCAGCCTAGAATTCGGGGGCACCGGGGAGCTGTTTTTT.